This T cell receptor (beta chain) came from a study of response to subunit inactivated influenza vaccine. Study results and limitations: The authors suggested that few new T cells are recruited per seasonal influenza vaccination.

The length of the CDR3 is 13 residues. Germline V CDR1 and CDR2: GTSNPN, SVGIG (reference sequence). The V end was cut by 2 bases, the J end by 2 bases, with 10 bases between. TCRdb reanalysed the RT-PCR reads using MiXCR and keeps one entry per CDR3 protein. The table shows about 700,000 distinct CDR3 sequences, with approximately 13% occurring only once. Comments on this clonotype: Its specificity is not known.

This TCR was recovered from a man aged 50 to 59 who received an inactivated influenza vaccine. The rearrangement links TRBV30 to TRBJ2-7; no firm D call. The material sequenced was PBMCs from blood, taken 14 to 15 days before vaccination. DNA for the CDR3: TGTGCCTGGAGTCCCTTGGAGACCTACGAGCAGTACTTC. Translation gives CAWSPLETYEQYF.